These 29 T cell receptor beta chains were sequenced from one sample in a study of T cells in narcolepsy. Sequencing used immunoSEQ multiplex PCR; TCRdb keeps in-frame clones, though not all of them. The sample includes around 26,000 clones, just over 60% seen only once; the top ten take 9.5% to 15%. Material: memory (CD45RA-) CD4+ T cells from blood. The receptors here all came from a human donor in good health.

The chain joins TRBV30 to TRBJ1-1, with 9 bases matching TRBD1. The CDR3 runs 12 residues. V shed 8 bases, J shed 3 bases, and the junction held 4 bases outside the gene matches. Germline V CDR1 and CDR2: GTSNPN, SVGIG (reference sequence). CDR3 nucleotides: TGTGCCCGGGGGGACAGGGACACTGAAGCTTTCTTT. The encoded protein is CARGDRDTEAFF. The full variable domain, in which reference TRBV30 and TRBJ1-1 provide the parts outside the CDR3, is SQTIHQWPATLVQPVGSPLSLECTVEGTSNPNLYWYRQAAGRGLQLLFYSVGIGQISSEVPQNLSASRPQDRQFILSSKKLLLSDSGFYLCARGDRDTEAFFGQGTRLTVV.

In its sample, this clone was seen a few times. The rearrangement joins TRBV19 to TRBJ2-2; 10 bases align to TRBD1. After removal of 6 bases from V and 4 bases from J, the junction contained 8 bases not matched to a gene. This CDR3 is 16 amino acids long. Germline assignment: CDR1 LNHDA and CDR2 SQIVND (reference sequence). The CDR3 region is CASSFPGQGLTGELFF. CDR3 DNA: TGTGCCAGTAGCTTTCCGGGACAGGGGCTCACCGGGGAGCTGTTTTTT. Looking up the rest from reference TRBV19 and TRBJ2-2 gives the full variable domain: DGGITQSPKYLFRKEGQNVTLSCEQNLNHDAMYWYRQDPGQGLRLIYYSQIVNDFQKGDIAEGYSVSREKKESFPLTVTSAQKNPTAFYLCASSFPGQGLTGELFFGEGSRLTVL.

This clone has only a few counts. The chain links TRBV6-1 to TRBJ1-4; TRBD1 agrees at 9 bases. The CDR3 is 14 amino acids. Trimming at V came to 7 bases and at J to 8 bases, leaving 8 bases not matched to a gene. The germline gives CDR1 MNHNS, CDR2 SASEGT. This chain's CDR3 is CASTSGQGLEKLFF. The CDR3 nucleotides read TGTGCCAGCACCTCGGGACAGGGTTTAGAAAAACTGTTTTTT.

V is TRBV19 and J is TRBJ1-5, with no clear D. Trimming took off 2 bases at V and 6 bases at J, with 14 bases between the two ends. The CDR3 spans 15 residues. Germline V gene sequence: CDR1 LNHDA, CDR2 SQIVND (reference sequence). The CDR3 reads CASSITGAARQPQHF. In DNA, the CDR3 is TGTGCCAGTAGTATAACCGGTGCGGCTCGTCAGCCCCAGCATTTT.

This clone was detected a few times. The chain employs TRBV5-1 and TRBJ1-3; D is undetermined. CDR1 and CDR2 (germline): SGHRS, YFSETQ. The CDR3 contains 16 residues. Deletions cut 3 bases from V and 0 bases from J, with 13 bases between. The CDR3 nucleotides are TGCGCCAGCAGCTCGTCTACAGTTTCCTCTGGAAACACCATATATTTT. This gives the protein CASSSSTVSSGNTIYF.

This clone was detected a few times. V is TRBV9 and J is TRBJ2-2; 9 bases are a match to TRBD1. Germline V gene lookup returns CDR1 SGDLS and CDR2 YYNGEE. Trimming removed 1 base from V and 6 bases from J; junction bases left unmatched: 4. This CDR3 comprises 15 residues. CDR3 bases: TGTGCCAGCAGCGTAACAGGGGGCGCTCCCGGGGAGCTGTTTTTT. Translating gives CASSVTGGAPGELFF. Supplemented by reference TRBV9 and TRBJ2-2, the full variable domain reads DSGVTQTPKHLITATGQRVTLRCSPRSGDLSVYWYQQSLDQGLQFLIQYYNGEERAKGNILERFSAQQFPDLHSELNLSSLELGDSALYFCASSVTGGAPGELFFGEGSRLTVL.

The CDR3 DNA follows: TGTGCCAGCTCACCATCTAGCGGGGGCCTGAGCTCCTACGAGCAGTACTTC. Protein: CASSPSSGGLSSYEQYF. V is TRBV18 and J is TRBJ2-7; TRBD2 matches at 10 bases. This CDR3 is 17 amino acids long. The germline V gene has CDR1 KGHSH and CDR2 LQKENI. V shed 2 bases and J 0 bases; nucleotides not matched to a gene: 7.

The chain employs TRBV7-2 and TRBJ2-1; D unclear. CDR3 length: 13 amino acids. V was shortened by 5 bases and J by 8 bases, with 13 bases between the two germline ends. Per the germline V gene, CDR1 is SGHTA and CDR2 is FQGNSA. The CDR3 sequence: CASSVIVGDEQFF. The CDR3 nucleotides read TGTGCCAGCAGCGTAATTGTCGGCGATGAGCAGTTCTTC. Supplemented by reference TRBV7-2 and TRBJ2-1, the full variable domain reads GAGVSQSPSNKVTEKGKDVELRCDPISGHTALYWYRQSLGQGLEFLIYFQGNSAPDKSGLPSDRFSAERTGGSVSTLTIQRTQQEDSAVYLCASSVIVGDEQFFGPGTRLTVL.

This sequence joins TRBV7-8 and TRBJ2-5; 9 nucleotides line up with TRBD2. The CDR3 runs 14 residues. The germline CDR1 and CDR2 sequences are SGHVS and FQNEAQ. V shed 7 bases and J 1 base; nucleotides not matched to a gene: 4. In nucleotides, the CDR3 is TGTGCCAGCACCCTTAGCGGGAGCCAAGAGACCCAGTACTTC. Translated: CASTLSGSQETQYF.

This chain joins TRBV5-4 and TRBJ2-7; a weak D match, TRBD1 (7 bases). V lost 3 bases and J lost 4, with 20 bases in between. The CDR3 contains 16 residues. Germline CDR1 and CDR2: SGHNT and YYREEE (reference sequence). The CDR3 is CASSSEGATGAYEQYF. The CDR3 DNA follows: TGTGCCAGCAGCTCGGAGGGGGCGACGGGTGCGTACGAGCAGTACTTC.

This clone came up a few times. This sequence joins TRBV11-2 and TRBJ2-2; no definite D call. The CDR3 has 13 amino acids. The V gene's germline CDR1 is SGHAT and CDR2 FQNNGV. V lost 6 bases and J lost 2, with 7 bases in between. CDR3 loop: CASSSVNTGELFF. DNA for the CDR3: TGTGCCAGCAGTTCTGTAAACACCGGGGAGCTGTTTTTT. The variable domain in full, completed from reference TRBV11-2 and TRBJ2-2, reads EAGVAQSPRYKIIEKRQSVAFWCNPISGHATLYWYQQILGQGPKLLIQFQNNGVVDDSQLPKDRFSAERLKGVDSTLKIQPAKLEDSAVYLCASSSVNTGELFFGEGSRLTVL.

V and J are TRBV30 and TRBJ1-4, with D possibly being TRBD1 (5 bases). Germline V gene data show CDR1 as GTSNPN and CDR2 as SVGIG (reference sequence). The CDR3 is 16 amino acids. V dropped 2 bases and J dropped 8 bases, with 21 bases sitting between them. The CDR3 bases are TGTGCCTGGAGTAGATCCTCGACAGCTCAGAGGGAAAAACTGTTTTTT. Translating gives CAWSRSSTAQREKLFF.

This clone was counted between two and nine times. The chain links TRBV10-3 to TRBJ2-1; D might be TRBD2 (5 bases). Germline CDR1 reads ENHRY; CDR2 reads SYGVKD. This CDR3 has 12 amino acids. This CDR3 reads CAIGGRWNEQFF. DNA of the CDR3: TGTGCAATCGGAGGAAGGTGGAATGAGCAGTTCTTC.

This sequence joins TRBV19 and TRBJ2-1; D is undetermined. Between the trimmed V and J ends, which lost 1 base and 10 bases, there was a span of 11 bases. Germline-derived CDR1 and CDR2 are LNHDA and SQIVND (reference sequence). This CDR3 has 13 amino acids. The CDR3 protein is CASSIVTLKEQFF. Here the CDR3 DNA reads TGTGCCAGTAGTATAGTCACGCTGAAAGAGCAGTTCTTC.

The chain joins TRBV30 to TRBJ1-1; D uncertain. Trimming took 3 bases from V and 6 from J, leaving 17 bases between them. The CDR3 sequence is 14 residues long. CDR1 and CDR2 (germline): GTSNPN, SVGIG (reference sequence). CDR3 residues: CAWRPDPRMSEAFF. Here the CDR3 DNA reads TGTGCCTGGAGGCCGGACCCCCGTATGTCTGAAGCTTTCTTT.

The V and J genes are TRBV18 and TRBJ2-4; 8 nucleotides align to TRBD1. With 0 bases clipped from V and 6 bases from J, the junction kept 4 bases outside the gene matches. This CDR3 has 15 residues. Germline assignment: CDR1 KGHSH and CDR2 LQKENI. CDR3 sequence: CASSPPSGGANIQYF. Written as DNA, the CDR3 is TGTGCCAGCTCACCACCGTCAGGGGGCGCAAACATTCAGTACTTC.

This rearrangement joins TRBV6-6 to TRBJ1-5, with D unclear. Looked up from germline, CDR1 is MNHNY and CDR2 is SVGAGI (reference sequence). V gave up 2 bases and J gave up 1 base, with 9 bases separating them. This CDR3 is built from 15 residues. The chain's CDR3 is CASSYGLASNQPQHF. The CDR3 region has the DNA TGTGCCAGCAGTTACGGATTGGCGAGCAATCAGCCCCAGCATTTT.

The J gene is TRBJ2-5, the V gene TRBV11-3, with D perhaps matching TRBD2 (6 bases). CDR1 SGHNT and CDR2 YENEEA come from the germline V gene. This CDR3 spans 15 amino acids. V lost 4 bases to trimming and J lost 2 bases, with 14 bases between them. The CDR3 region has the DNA TGTGCCAGCAGCTCAGGAGGGACGGCACAAGAGACCCAGTACTTC. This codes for CASSSGGTAQETQYF.

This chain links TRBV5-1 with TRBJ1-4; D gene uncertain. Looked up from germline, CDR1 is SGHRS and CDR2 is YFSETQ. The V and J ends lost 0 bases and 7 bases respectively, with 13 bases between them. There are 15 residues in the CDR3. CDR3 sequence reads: CASSLAEVGSEKLFF. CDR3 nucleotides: TGCGCCAGCAGCTTGGCCGAGGTCGGTAGTGAAAAACTGTTTTTT.

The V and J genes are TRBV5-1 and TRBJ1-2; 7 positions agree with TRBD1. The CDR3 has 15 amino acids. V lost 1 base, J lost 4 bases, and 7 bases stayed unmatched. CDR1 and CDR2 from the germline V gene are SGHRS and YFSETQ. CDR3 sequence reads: CASSLTPDRAYGYTF. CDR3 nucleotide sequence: TGCGCCAGCAGCTTGACCCCCGACAGGGCCTATGGCTACACCTTC.

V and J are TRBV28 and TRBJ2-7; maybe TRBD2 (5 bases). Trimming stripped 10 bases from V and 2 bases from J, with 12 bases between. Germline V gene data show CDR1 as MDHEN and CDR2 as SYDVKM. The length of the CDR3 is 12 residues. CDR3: CATVRVPYEQYF. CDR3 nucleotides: TGTGCCACCGTGAGGGTTCCCTACGAGCAGTACTTC.

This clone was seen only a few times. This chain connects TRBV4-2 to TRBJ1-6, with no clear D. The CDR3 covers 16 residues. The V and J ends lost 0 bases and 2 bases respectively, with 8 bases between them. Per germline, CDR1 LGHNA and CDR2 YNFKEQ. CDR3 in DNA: TGTGCCAGCAGCCAAGATGGAGGAACCTATAATTCACCCCTCCACTTT. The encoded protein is CASSQDGGTYNSPLHF.

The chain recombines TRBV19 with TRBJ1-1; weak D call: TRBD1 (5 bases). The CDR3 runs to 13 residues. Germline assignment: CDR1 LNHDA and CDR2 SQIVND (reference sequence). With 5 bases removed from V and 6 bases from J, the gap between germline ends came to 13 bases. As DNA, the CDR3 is TGTGCCAGTAGTGAACGTGGGGGAGCTGAAGCTTTCTTT. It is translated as CASSERGGAEAFF.

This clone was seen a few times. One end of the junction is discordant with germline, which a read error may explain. This chain's CDR3 is CASSYVNSEAFF. The CDR3 DNA is TGTGCCAGCAGTTACGTTAACAGTGAAGCTTTCTTT. The chain uses TRBV6-6 and TRBJ1-1; D is unresolved. Germline V gene sequence: CDR1 MNHNY, CDR2 SVGAGI (reference sequence). The CDR3 has 12 residues.

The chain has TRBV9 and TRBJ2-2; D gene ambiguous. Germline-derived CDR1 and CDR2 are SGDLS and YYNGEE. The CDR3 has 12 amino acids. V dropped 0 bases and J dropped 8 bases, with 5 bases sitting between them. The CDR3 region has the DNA TGTGCCAGCAGCGTAGGGGTAGGGGAGCTGTTTTTT. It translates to CASSVGVGELFF.

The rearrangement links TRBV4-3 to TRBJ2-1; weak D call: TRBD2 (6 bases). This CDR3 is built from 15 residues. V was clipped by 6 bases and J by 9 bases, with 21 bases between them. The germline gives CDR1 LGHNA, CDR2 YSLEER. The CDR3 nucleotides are TGCGCCAGCAGTCAAAGCGAGGGCGTGCGGGGTGAGCAGTTCTTC. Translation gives CASSQSEGVRGEQFF.

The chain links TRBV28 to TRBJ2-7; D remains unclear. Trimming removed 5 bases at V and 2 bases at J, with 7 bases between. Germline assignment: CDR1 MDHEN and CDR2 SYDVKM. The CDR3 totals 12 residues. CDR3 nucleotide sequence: TGTGCCAGCAGTCCCGACACCTACGAGCAGTACTTC. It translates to CASSPDTYEQYF.

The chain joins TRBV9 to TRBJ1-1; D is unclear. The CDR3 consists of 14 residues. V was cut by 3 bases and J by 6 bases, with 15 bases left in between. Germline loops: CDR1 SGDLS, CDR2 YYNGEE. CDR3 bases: TGTGCCAGCAGCGGCCCCCCGTCCAACGCTGAAGCTTTCTTT. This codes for CASSGPPSNAEAFF.

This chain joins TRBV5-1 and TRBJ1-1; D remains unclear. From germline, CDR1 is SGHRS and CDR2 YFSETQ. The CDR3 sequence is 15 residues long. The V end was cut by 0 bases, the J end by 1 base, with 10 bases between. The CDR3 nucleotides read TGCGCCAGCAGCTTGGAGGATTTGGGGAACACTGAAGCTTTCTTT. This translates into CASSLEDLGNTEAFF.